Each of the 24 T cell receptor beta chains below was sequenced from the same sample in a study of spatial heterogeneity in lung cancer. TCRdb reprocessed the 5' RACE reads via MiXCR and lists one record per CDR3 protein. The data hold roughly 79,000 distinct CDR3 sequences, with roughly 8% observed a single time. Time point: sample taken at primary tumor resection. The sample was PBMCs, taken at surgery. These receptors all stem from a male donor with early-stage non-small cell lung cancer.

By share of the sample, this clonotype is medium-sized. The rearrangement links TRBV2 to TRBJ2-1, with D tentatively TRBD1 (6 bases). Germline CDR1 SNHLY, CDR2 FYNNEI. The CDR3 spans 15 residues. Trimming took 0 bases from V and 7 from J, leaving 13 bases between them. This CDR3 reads CASSEAQGYGNEQFF. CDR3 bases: TGTGCCAGCAGTGAAGCACAGGGCTACGGTAATGAGCAGTTCTTC.

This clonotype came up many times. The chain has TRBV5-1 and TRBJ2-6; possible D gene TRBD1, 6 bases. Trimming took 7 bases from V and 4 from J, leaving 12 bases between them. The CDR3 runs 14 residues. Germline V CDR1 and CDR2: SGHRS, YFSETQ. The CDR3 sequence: CASRPGTGANVLTF. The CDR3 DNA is TGCGCCAGCCGCCCGGGGACAGGGGCCAACGTCCTGACTTTC.

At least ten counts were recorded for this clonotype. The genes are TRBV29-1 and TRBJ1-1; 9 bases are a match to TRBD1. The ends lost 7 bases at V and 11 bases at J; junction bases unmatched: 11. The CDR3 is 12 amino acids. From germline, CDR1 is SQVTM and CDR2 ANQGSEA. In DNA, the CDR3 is TGCAGCGAAGTCCCGGGACAGGGAGAGGCTTTCTTT. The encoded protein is CSEVPGQGEAFF.

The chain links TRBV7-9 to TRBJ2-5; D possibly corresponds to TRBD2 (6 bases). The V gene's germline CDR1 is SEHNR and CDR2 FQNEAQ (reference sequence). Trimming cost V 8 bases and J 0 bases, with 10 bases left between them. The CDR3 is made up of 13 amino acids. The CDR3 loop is CASLLADQETQYF. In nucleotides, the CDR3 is TGTGCCAGCTTATTAGCGGACCAAGAGACCCAGTACTTC.

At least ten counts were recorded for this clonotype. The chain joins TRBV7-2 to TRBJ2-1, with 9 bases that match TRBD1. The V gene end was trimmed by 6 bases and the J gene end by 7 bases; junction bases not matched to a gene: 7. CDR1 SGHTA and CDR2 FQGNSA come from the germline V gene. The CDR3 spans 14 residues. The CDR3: CASSTYRGRNEQFF. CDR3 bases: TGTGCCAGCAGTACGTACAGGGGGCGGAATGAGCAGTTCTTC. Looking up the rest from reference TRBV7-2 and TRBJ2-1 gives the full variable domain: GAGVSQSPSNKVTEKGKDVELRCDPISGHTALYWYRQSLGQGLEFLIYFQGNSAPDKSGLPSDRFSAERTGGSVSTLTIQRTQQEDSAVYLCASSTYRGRNEQFFGPGTRLTVL.

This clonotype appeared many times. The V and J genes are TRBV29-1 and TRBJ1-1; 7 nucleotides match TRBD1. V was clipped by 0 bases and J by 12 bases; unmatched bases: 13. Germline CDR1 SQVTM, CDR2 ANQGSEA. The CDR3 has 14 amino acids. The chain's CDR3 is CSVEEGATGVETFF. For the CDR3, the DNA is TGCAGCGTTGAAGAGGGGGCAACAGGGGTGGAAACTTTCTTT. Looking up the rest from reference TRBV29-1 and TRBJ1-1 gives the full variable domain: SAVISQKPSRDICQRGTSLTIQCQVDSQVTMMFWYRQQPGQSLTLIATANQGSEATYESGFVIDKFPISRPNLTFSTLTVSNMSPEDSSIYLCSVEEGATGVETFFGQGTRLTVV.

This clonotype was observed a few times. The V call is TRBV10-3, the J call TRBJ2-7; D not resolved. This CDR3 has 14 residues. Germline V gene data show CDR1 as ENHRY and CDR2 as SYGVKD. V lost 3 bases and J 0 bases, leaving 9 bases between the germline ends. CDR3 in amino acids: CAISELADSYEQYF. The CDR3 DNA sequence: TGTGCCATCAGTGAATTGGCAGACTCCTACGAGCAGTACTTC.

As DNA, the CDR3 is TGTGCCAGCAGGGCAACCAGCAATCAGCCCCAGCATTTT. This translates into CASRATSNQPQHF. The chain combines TRBV6-2 or TRBV6-3 with TRBJ1-5, with unresolved D. CDR3 length equals 13 residues. Germline loops: CDR1 MNHEY, CDR2 SVGEGT. Trimming took 6 bases from V and 1 from J, leaving 7 bases between them.

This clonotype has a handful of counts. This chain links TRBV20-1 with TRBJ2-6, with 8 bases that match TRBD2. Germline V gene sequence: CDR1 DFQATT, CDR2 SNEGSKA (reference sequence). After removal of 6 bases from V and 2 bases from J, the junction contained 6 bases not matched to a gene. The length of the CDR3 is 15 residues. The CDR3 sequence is CSATGLAAGANVLTF. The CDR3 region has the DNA TGCAGTGCCACCGGACTAGCAGCTGGGGCCAACGTCCTGACTTTC.

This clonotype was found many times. CDR3 in amino acids: CASSLSGSFADTQYF. In DNA form, the CDR3 reads TGTGCCAGCAGTCTTAGCGGGAGTTTCGCAGATACGCAGTATTTT. The gene calls are TRBV3-1 and TRBJ2-3; the match to TRBD2 covers 9 bases. The CDR3 has 15 residues. CDR1 is LGHDT and CDR2 is YNNKEL in the germline V gene (reference sequence). The V and J ends lost 6 bases and 4 bases, in that order; junction bases with no gene match: 8.

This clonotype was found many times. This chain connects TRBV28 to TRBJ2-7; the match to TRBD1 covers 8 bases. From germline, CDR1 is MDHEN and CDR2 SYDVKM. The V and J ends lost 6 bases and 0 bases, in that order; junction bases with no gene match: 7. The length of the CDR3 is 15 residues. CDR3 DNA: TGTGCCAGCAGCACCCCCGGGACAGGCTCCTACGAGCAGTACTTC. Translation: CASSTPGTGSYEQYF.

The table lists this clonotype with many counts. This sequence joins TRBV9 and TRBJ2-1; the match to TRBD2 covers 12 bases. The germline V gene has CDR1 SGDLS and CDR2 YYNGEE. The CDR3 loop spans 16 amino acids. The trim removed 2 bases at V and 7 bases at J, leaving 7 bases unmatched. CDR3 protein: CASSVSGLAGTNEQFF. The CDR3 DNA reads TGTGCCAGCAGCGTCTCCGGACTAGCGGGGACAAATGAGCAGTTCTTC.

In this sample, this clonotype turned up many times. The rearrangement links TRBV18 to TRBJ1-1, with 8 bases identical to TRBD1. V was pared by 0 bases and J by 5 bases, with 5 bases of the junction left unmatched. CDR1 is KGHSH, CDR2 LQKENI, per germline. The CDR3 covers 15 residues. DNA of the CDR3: TGTGCCAGCTCACCACCTACCCGACAGGGGACTGAAGCTTTCTTT. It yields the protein CASSPPTRQGTEAFF.

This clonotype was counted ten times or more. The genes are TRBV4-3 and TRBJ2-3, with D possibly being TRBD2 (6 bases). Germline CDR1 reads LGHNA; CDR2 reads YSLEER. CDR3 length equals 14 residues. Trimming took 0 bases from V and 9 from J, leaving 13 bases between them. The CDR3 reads CASSQDPGLSTQYF. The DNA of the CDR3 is TGCGCCAGCAGCCAAGACCCCGGACTATCGACGCAGTATTTT.

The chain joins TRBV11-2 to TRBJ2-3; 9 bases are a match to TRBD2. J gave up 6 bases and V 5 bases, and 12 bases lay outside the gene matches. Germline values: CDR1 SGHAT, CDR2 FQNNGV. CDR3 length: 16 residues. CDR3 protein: CASSPSLGGRGDTQYF. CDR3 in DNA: TGTGCCAGCAGCCCCTCCCTGGGCGGGAGGGGGGATACGCAGTATTTT.

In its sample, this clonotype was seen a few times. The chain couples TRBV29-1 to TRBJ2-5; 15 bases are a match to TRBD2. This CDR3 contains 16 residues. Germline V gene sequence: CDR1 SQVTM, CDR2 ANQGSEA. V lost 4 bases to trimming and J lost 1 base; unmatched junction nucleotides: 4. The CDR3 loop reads CSVGTSGRVAQETQYF. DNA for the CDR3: TGCAGCGTTGGGACTAGCGGGAGGGTGGCCCAAGAGACCCAGTACTTC.

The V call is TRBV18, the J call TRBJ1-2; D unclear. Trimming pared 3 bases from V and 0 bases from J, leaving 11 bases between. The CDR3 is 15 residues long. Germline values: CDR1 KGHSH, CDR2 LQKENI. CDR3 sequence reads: CASSPFGDTNYGYTF. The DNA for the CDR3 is TGTGCCAGCTCACCGTTTGGAGACACTAACTATGGCTACACCTTC.

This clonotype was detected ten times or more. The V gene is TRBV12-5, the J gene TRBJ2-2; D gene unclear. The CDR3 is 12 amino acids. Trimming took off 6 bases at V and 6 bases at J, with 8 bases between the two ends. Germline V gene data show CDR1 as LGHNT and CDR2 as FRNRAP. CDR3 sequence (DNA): TGTGCTAGTGGCAGCCCACCCGGGGAGCTGTTTTTT. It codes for CASGSPPGELFF.

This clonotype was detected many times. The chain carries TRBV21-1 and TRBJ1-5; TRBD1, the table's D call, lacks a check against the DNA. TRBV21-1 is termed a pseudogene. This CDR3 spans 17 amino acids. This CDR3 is CASTPLGRRRICQPQHF. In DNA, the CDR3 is TGTGCCAGCACCCCCCTAGGGCGAAGGAGAATTTGTCAGCCCCAGCATTTT.

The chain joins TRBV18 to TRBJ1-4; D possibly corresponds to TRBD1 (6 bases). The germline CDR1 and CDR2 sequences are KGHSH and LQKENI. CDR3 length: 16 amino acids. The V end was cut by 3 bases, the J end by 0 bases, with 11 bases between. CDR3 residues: CASSPGQRTTNEKLFF. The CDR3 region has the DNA TGTGCCAGCTCACCGGGACAAAGAACAACTAATGAAAAACTGTTTTTT.

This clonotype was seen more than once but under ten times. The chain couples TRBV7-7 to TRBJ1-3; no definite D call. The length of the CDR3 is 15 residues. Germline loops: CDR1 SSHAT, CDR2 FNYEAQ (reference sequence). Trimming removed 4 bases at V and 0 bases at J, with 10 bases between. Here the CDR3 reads CASSSSASSGNTIYF. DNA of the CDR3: TGTGCCAGCAGCTCGTCGGCGAGCTCTGGAAACACCATATATTTT.

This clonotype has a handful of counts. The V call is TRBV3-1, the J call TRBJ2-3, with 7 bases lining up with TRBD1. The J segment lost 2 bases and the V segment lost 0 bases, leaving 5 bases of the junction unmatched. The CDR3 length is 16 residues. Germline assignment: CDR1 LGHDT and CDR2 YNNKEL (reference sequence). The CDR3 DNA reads TGTGCCAGCAGCCAAGATACCAGGGGGTTCACAGATACGCAGTATTTT. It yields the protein CASSQDTRGFTDTQYF.

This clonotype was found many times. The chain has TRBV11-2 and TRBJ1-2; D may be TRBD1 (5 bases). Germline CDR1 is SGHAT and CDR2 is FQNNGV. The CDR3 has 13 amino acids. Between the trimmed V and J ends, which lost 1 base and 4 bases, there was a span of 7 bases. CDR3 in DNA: TGTGCCAGCAGCTTAGGACAGCCCTATGGCTACACCTTC. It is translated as CASSLGQPYGYTF. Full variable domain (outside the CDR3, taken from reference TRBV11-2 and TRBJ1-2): EAGVAQSPRYKIIEKRQSVAFWCNPISGHATLYWYQQILGQGPKLLIQFQNNGVVDDSQLPKDRFSAERLKGVDSTLKIQPAKLEDSAVYLCASSLGQPYGYTFGSGTRLTVV.

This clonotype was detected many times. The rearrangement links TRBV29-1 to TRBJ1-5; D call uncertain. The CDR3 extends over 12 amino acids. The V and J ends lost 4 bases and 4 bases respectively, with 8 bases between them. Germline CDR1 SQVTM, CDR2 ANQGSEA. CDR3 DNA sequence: TGCAGCGTTGGGGGAGTTAATCAGCCCCAGCATTTT. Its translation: CSVGGVNQPQHF.